Listed below are T cell receptor beta chains from one sample, sequenced in a study of early T cells in non-severe SARS-CoV-2 infection. TCRdb called the 5' RACE reads again in MiXCR, with one record for every CDR3 protein. The sample records about 40,000 distinct CDR3 sequences, approximately 5% being singletons. The sequenced sample was whole blood. The receptors were gathered from an adult who was a healthcare worker with PCR-confirmed SARS-CoV-2 infection or an uninfected control (not recorded which). Both conserved end residues are part of each CDR3. A D gene is named only where the DNA matches it firmly. Only some rows state a clone size, as once, few, many or a class for expanded clones.

>-|TRBV28|many|TRBJ2-7
CASSFEGIHEQYF
TGTGCCAGCAGTTTTGAAGGGATCCACGAGCAGTACTTC
>-|TRBV11-3|many|TRBJ2-7
CASSSGHEQYF
TGTGCCAGCAGCTCCGGGCACGAGCAGTACTTC
>-|TRBV7-9|few|TRBJ1-1
CASIPIVNTEAFF
TGTGCCAGCATCCCGATCGTGAACACTGAAGCTTTCTTT
>-|TRBV4-3|many|TRBJ1-2
CASSQDMAGYGYTF
TGCGCCAGCAGCCAAGATATGGCAGGGTATGGCTACACCTTC
>-|TRBV7-2|many|TRBJ2-3
CASSLEGWSTDTQYF
TGTGCCAGCAGCTTAGAGGGGTGGAGTACAGATACGCAGTATTTT
>TRBD2|TRBV7-2|many|TRBJ2-1
CASSSSPGLAGYNEQFF
TGTGCCAGCAGCTCATCCCCGGGACTAGCGGGCTACAATGAGCAGTTCTTC
>-|TRBV12-3/TRBV12-4|few|TRBJ2-1
CASTGRLYYNEQFF
TGTGCCAGCACAGGGAGGCTTTACTACAATGAGCAGTTCTTC
>TRBD2|TRBV9|many|TRBJ2-1
CASSPRGVSNEQFF
TGTGCCAGCAGCCCACGGGGGGTATCGAATGAGCAGTTCTTC
>TRBD1|TRBV2|-|TRBJ2-1
CASSHRDRVSNEQFF
TGTGCCAGCAGTCACCGGGACAGGGTCTCAAATGAGCAGTTCTTC
>TRBD2|TRBV7-2|few|TRBJ2-1
CASSLGLAGGSSYNEQFF
TGTGCCAGCAGCCTGGGACTAGCGGGAGGGAGCTCCTACAATGAGCAGTTCTTC
>-|TRBV7-9|many|TRBJ2-7
CASSGSATYEQYF
TGTGCCAGCAGCGGGAGCGCCACCTACGAGCAGTACTTC
>-|TRBV7-9|many|TRBJ2-3
CASSTPSGAADTQYF
TGTGCCAGCAGTACCCCTTCGGGGGCGGCAGATACGCAGTATTTT
>-|TRBV6-2/TRBV6-3|many|TRBJ2-3
CASSYADTQYF
TGTGCCAGCAGTTACGCGGATACGCAGTATTTT
>TRBD1|TRBV14|few|TRBJ2-1
CASSHTGGPVNEQFF
TGTGCCAGCAGCCACACAGGGGGTCCGGTCAATGAGCAGTTCTTC
>-|TRBV4-2|many|TRBJ1-2
CASSQGDTARGGYTF
TGTGCCAGCAGCCAAGGGGACACCGCCAGGGGCGGCTACACCTTC
>-|TRBV4-1|many|TRBJ1-2
CASSQDTAGWAYGYTF
TGCGCCAGCAGCCAAGATACGGCAGGGTGGGCCTATGGCTACACCTTC
>-|TRBV6-2/TRBV6-3|-|TRBJ2-1
CASSYPGAGYNEQFF
TGTGCCAGCAGTTACCCGGGGGCCGGATACAATGAGCAGTTCTTC
>-|TRBV7-2|-|TRBJ2-1
CASSSTGMNEQFF
TGTGCCAGCAGCTCCACAGGGATGAATGAGCAGTTCTTC
>TRBD2|TRBV14|many|TRBJ2-7
CASSQDTIRGGYEQYF
TGTGCCAGCAGCCAAGACACTATCCGGGGGGGCTACGAGCAGTACTTC